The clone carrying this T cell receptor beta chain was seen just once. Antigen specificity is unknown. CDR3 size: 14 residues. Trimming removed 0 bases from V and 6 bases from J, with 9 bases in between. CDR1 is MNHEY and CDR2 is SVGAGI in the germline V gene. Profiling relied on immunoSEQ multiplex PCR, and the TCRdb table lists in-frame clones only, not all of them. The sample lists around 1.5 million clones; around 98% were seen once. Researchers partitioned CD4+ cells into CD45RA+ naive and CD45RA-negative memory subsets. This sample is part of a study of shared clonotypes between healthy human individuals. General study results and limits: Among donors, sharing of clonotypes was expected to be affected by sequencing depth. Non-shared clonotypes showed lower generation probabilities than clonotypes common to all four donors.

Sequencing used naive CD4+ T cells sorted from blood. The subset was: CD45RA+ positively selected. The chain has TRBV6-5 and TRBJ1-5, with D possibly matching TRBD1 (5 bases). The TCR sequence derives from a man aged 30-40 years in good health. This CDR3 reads CASSYSGVGQPQHF. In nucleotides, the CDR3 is TGTGCCAGCAGTTACTCGGGGGTAGGTCAGCCCCAGCATTTT.